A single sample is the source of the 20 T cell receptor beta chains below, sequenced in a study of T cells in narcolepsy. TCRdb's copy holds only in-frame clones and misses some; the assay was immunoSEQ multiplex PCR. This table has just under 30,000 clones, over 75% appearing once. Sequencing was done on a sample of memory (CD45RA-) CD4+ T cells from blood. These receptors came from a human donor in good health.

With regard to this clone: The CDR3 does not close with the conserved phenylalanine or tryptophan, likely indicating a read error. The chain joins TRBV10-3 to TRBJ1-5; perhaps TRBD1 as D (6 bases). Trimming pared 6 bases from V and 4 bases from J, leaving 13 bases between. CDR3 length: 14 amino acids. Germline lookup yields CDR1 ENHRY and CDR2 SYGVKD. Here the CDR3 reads CAISHDRPNQPQHL. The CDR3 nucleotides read TGTGCCATCAGCCACGACAGGCCGAATCAGCCCCAGCATCTT.

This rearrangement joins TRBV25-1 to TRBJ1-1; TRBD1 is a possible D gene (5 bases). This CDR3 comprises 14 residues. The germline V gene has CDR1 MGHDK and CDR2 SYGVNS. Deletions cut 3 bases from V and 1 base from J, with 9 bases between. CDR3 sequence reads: CASSETAQNTEAFF. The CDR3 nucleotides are TGTGCCAGCAGTGAGACAGCCCAGAACACTGAAGCTTTCTTT.

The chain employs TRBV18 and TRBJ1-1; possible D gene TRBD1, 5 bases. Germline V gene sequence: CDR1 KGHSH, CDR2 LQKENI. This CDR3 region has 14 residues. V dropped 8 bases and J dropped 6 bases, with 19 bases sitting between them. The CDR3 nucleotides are TGTGCCAGCAGCCATGGCCGACAGAGGGCTGAAGCTTTCTTT. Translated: CASSHGRQRAEAFF.

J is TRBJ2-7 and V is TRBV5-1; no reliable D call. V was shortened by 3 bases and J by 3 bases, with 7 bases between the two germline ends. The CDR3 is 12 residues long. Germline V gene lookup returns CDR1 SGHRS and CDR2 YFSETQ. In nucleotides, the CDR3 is TGCGCCAGCAGCTCGCGACTCTACGAGCAGTACTTC. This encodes CASSSRLYEQYF.

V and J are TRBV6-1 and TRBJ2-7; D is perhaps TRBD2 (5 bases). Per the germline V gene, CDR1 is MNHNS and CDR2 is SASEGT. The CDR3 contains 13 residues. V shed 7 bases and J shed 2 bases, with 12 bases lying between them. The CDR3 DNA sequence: TGTGCCAGCAACCCCGTCGGGGCCTACGAGCAGTACTTC. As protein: CASNPVGAYEQYF.

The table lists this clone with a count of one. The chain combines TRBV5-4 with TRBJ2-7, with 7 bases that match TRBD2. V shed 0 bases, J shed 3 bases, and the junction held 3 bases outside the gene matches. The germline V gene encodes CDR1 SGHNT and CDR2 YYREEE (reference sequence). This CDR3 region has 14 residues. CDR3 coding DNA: TGTGCCAGCAGCTTGGGGACTAGTAACTACGAGCAGTACTTC. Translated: CASSLGTSNYEQYF. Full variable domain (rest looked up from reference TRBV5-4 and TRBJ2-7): ETGVTQSPTHLIKTRGQQVTLRCSSQSGHNTVSWYQQALGQGPQFIFQYYREEENGRGNFPPRFSGLQFPNYSSELNVNALELDDSALYLCASSLGTSNYEQYFGPGTRLTVT.

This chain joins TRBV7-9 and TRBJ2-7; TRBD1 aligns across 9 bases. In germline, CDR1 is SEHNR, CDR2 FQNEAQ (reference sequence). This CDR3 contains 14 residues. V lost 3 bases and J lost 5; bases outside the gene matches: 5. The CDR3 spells CASSFGDRAHEQYF. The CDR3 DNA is TGTGCCAGCAGCTTTGGGGACAGGGCCCACGAGCAGTACTTC.

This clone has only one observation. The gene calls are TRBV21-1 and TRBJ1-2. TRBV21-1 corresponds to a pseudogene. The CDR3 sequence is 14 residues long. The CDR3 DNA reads TGTGCCAGCAGAAGCCGGGGGGAGAGCTATGGCTACACCTTC. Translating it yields CASRSRGESYGYTF.

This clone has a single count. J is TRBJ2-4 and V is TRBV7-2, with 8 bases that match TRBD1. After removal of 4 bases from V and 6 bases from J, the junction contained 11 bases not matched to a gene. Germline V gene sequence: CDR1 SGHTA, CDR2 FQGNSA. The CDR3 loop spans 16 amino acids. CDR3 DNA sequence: TGTGCCAGCAGCTCCGCCGGGACAGGCTTAAGAAACATTCAGTACTTC. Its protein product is CASSSAGTGLRNIQYF.

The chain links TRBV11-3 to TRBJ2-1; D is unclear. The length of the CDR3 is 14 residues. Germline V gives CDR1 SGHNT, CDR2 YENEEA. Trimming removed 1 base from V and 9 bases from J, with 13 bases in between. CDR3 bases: TGTGCCAGCAGCTTAGGCCCCGTGGCGAGTGAGCAGTTCTTC. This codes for CASSLGPVASEQFF.

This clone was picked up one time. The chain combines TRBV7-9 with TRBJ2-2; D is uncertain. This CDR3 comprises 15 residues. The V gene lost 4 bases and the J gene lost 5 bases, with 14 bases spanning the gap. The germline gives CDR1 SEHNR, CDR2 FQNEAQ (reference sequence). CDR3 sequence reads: CASSSHLRITGELFF. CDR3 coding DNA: TGTGCCAGCAGCTCGCACCTGCGAATTACCGGGGAGCTGTTTTTT.

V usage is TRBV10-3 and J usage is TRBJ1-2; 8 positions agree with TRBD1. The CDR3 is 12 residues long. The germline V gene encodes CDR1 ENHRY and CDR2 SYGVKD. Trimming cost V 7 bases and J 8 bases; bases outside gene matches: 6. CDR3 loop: CAITGTGEGYTF. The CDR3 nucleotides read TGTGCCATCACCGGGACAGGAGAAGGCTACACCTTC.

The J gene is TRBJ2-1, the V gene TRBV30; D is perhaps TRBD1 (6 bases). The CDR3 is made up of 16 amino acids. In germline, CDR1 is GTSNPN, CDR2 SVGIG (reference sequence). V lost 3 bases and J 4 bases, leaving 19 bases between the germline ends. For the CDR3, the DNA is TGTGCCTGGAGCGCTTCCGGGACACGGGTTTACAATGAGCAGTTCTTC. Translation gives CAWSASGTRVYNEQFF.

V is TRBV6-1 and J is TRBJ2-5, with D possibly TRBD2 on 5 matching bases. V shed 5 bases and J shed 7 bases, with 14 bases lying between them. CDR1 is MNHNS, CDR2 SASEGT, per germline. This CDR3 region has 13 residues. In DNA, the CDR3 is TGTGCCAGCAGTATGACCGGGGATAGGACCCAGTACTTC. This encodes CASSMTGDRTQYF.

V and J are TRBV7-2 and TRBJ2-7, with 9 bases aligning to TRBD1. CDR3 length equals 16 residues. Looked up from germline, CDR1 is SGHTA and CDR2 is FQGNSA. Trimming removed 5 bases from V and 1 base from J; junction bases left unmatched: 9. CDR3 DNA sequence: TGTGCCAGCAGCGAACGGGACAGGGAAATTTCCTACGAGCAGTACTTC. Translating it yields CASSERDREISYEQYF.

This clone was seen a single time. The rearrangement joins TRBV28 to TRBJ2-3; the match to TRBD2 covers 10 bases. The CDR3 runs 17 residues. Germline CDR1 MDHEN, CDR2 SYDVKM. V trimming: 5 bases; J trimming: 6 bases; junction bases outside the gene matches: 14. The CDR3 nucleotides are TGTGCCAGCAGTCCCCTCCGGCTAGCGGGAGAACAGGATACGCAGTATTTT. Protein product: CASSPLRLAGEQDTQYF.

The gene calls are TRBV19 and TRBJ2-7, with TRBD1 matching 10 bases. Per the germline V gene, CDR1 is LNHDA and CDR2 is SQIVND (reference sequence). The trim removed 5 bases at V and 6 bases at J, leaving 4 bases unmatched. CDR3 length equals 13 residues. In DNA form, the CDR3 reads TGTGCCAGTAGTCCTCGGGACAGGGGCGAGCAGTACTTC. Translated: CASSPRDRGEQYF.

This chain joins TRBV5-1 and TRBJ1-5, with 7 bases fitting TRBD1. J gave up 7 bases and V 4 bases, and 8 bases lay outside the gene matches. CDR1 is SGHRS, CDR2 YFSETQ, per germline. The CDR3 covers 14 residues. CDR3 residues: CASSQAGGDQPQHF. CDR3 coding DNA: TGCGCCAGCAGCCAGGCAGGGGGAGACCAGCCCCAGCATTTT.

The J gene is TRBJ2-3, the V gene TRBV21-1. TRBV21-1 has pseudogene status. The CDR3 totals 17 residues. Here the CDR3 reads CASSKGWTASFIDTQYF. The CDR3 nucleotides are TGTGCCAGCAGCAAAGGTTGGACGGCGTCTTTTATCGATACGCAGTATTTT.

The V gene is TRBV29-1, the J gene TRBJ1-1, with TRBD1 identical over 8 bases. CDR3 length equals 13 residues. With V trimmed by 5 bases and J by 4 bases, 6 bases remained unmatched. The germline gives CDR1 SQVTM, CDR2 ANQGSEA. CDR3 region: CSVSGTGATEAFF. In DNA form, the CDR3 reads TGCAGCGTTTCCGGGACAGGTGCCACTGAAGCTTTCTTT.